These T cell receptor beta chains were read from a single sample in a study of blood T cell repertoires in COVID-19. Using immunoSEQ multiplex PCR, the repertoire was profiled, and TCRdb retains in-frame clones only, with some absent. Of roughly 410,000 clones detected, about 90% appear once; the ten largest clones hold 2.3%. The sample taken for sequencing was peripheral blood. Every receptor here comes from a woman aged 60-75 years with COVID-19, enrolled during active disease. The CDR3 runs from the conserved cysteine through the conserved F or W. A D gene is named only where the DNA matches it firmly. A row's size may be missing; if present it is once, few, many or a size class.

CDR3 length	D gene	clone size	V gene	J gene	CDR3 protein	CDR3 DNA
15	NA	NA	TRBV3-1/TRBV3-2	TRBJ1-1	CASSRTQSRNTEAFF	TGTGCCAGCAGCCGCACCCAGTCCAGGAACACTGAAGCTTTCTTT
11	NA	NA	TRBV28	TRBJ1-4	CASIGNEKLFF	TGTGCCAGCATTGGCAACGAAAAACTGTTTTTT
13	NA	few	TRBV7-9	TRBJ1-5	CASSPESGQPQHF	TGTGCCAGCAGCCCAGAATCGGGTCAGCCCCAGCATTTT
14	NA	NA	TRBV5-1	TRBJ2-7	CASSVPQVGYEQYF	TGCGCCAGCAGCGTACCACAGGTGGGCTACGAGCAGTACTTC
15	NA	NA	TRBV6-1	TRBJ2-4	CASSESLPAKNIQYF	TGTGCCAGCAGTGAGTCACTGCCGGCCAAAAACATTCAGTACTTC
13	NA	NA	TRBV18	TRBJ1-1	CASSEQGNTEAFF	TGTGCCAGCTCTGAACAGGGAAACACTGAAGCTTTCTTT
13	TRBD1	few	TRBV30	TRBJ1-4	CAWSRGHGEKLFF	TGTGCCTGGAGTAGGGGGCATGGTGAAAAACTGTTTTTT
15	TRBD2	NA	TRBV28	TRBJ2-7	CASRTSGGRIYEQYF	TGTGCCAGCAGGACTAGCGGGGGACGGATCTACGAGCAGTACTTC
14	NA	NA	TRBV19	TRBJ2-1	CASSIGGRQNEQFF	TGTGCCAGTAGTATAGGTGGGAGGCAGAATGAGCAGTTCTTC
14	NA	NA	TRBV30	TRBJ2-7	CAWSVQVRNYEQYF	TGTGCCTGGAGTGTACAGGTCAGGAACTACGAGCAGTACTTC
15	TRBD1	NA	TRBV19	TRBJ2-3	CASSQQGFRTDTQYF	TGTGCCAGTAGCCAACAGGGGTTCCGCACAGATACGCAGTATTTT
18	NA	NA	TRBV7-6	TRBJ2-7	CASSRIQPGKGVYYEQYF	TGTGCCAGCAGCCGCATTCAGCCCGGAAAGGGGGTGTATTACGAGCAGTACTTC
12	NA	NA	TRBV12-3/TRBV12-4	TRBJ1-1	CASSLGSLEAFF	TGTGCCAGCAGTTTAGGGAGCCTTGAAGCTTTCTTT
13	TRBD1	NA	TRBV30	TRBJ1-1	CAWEGQGGTEAFF	TGTGCCTGGGAGGGACAGGGCGGCACTGAAGCTTTCTTT
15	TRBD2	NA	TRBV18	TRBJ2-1	CASSPQRGRYNEQFF	TGTGCCAGCTCACCACAGCGGGGGCGTTACAATGAGCAGTTCTTC
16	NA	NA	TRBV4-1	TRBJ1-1	CASSQVVLGGNTEAFF	TGCGCCAGCAGCCAAGTTGTGTTAGGGGGGAACACTGAAGCTTTCTTT
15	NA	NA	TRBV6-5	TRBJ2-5	CATGGSGTPTETQYF	TGTGCCACCGGGGGATCCGGGACCCCGACGGAGACCCAGTACTTC
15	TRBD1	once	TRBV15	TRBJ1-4	CATGGDRSTNEKLFF	TGTGCCACCGGGGGGGACAGGTCAACTAATGAAAAACTGTTTTTT
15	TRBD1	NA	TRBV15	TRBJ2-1	CATSGDRGLLNEQFF	TGTGCCACCAGCGGGGATAGGGGGCTTCTCAATGAGCAGTTCTTC
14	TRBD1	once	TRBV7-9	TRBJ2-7	CASSSDRGAYEQYF	TGTGCCAGCAGCTCAGACAGGGGGGCCTACGAGCAGTACTTC
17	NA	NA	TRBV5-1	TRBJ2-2	CASSLPMNQVMIGELFF	TGCGCCAGCAGCTTACCGATGAACCAGGTCATGATCGGGGAGCTGTTTTTT
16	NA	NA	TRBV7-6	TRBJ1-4	CASSLALAATNEKLFF	TGTGCCAGCAGCTTAGCGCTCGCGGCAACTAATGAAAAACTGTTTTTT
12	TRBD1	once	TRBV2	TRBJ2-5	CASSRDRETQYF	TGTGCCAGCAGCCGGGACAGAGAGACCCAGTACTTC
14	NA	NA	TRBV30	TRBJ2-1	CAWSVGTPQNEQFF	TGTGCCTGGAGTGTAGGGACACCCCAGAATGAGCAGTTCTTC
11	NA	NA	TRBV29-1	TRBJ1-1	CSALLNTEAFF	TGCAGCGCACTTCTGAACACTGAAGCTTTCTTT
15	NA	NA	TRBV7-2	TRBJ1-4	CASSPSLRVGEKLFF	TGTGCCAGCAGCCCCAGTCTCAGGGTCGGGGAAAAACTGTTTTTT
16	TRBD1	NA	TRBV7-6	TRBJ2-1	CASSPKDRGLYNEQFF	TGTGCCAGCAGCCCCAAGGACAGGGGACTTTACAATGAGCAGTTCTTC
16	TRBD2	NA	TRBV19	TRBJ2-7	CASSMGSSGTYYEQYF	TGTGCCAGTAGTATGGGGTCTAGCGGGACGTACTACGAGCAGTACTTC
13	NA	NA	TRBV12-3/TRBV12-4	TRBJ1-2	CASSLNPGYGYTF	TGTGCCAGCAGTCTGAACCCAGGGTATGGCTACACCTTC
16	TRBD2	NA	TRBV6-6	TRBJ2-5	CASSSGLVRYQETQYF	TGTGCCAGCAGTTCGGGACTAGTCCGGTACCAAGAGACCCAGTACTTC
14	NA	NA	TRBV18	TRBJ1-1	CASSVQRSNTEAFF	TGTGCCAGCTCAGTACAGAGATCGAACACTGAAGCTTTCTTT
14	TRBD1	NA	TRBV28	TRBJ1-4	CAIGPGTVNEKLFF	TGTGCCATTGGGCCGGGGACAGTTAATGAAAAACTGTTTTTT
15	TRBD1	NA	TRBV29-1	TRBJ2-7	CSVQTIDRDPREQYF	TGCAGCGTTCAAACGATTGACAGGGATCCGAGGGAGCAGTACTTC
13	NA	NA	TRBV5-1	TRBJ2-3	CASSFGEPDTQYF	TGCGCCAGCAGCTTTGGGGAGCCAGATACGCAGTATTTT
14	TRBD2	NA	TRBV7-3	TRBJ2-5	CASSPNSGVETQYF	TGTGCCAGCAGCCCCAATAGCGGGGTTGAGACCCAGTACTTC
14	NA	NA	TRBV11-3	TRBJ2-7	CASSFRGVGYEQYF	TGTGCCAGCAGCTTCAGGGGCGTTGGCTACGAGCAGTACTTC
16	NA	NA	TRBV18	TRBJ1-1	CASSPSFSGGITEAFF	TGTGCCAGCTCACCAAGTTTTAGTGGAGGGATCACTGAAGCTTTCTTT
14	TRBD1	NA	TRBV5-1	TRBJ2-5	CASSQGQRKETQYF	TGCGCCAGCAGTCAGGGACAGCGGAAGGAGACCCAGTACTTC
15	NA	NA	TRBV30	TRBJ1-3	CAWSAGQLSGNTIYF	TGTGCCTGGAGTGCCGGACAGCTCTCTGGAAACACCATATATTTT
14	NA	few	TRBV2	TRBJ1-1	CASSEAGGLTEAFF	TGTGCCAGCAGTGAAGCCGGGGGGCTCACTGAAGCTTTCTTT
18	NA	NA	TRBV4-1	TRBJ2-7	CASSQMTAIRGTPDEQYF	TGCGCCAGCAGCCAGATGACTGCGATCAGGGGGACTCCGGACGAGCAGTACTTC
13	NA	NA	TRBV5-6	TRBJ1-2	CASSLGGNYGYTF	TGTGCCAGCAGCTTGGGCGGGAACTATGGCTACACCTTC
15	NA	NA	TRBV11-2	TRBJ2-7	CASSKRVQGEGEQYF	TGTGCCAGCAGCAAACGCGTACAGGGGGAGGGCGAGCAGTACTTC
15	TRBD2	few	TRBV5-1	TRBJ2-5	CASSHSAGRQETQYF	TGCGCCAGCAGCCATTCAGCGGGGAGGCAAGAGACCCAGTACTTC
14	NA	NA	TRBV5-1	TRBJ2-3	CASSQPGGEDTQYF	TGCGCCAGCAGCCAGCCCGGAGGGGAAGATACGCAGTATTTT
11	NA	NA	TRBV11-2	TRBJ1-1	CASSPYTEAFF	TGTGCCAGCAGCCCATACACTGAAGCTTTCTTT
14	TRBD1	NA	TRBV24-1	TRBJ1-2	CATRGTAITGGYTF	TGTGCCACCAGGGGGACAGCCATCACAGGTGGCTACACCTTC
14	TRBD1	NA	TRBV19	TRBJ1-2	CASRNRGLGYGYTF	TGTGCCAGTAGAAACAGGGGCCTTGGGTATGGCTACACCTTC
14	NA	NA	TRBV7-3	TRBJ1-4	CASRAVGTNEKLFF	TGTGCCAGCAGGGCCGTCGGGACTAATGAAAAACTGTTTTTT